The 24 T cell receptor beta chains below all came from one sample that was sequenced in a study of T cells after posttransplantation cyclophosphamide. Only in-frame clones appear in the TCRdb table, and some are missing; sequencing was by immunoSEQ multiplex PCR. The sample presents 40,000 to 55,000 clones, none singletons. Sequenced input: PBMCs. The receptors shown here come from a man aged 40-49 years in good health, CMV-negative, and a related stem cell transplant donor.

The chain combines TRBV4-1 with TRBJ1-6; no clear D gene. CDR1 and CDR2 (germline): MGHRA, YSYEKL. V shed 3 bases and J shed 5 bases, with 11 bases lying between them. This CDR3 has 15 amino acids. CDR3 sequence reads: CASSHQVGDNSPLHF. For the CDR3, the DNA is TGCGCCAGCAGCCATCAGGTGGGAGATAATTCACCCCTCCACTTT.

This clone was seen ten or more times. The rearrangement joins TRBV14 to TRBJ1-2; 9 bases fit TRBD1. The ends lost 2 bases at V and 8 bases at J; junction bases unmatched: 6. Germline V gene sequence: CDR1 SGHDN, CDR2 FVKESK. The CDR3 has 14 residues. The CDR3 here is CASSQIWDRDGYTF. DNA of the CDR3: TGTGCCAGCAGCCAAATCTGGGACAGGGACGGCTACACCTTC.

This clone was counted many times. The rearrangement joins TRBV7-9 to TRBJ2-5; 8 nucleotides align to TRBD2. V gave up 7 bases and J gave up 1 base; unmatched junction bases: 2. The CDR3 has 13 amino acids. In germline, CDR1 is SEHNR, CDR2 FQNEAQ (reference sequence). The chain's CDR3 is CASNRGGQETQYF. In nucleotides, the CDR3 is TGTGCCAGCAACCGGGGGGGCCAAGAGACCCAGTACTTC.

This clone was recorded many times. The rearrangement links TRBV28 to TRBJ1-5; D ambiguous. This CDR3 contains 13 residues. Germline values: CDR1 MDHEN, CDR2 SYDVKM. The ends were cut back, 2 bases at V and 4 bases at J, with 6 bases in the middle. The CDR3 bases are TGTGCCAGCAGTTTAGAGGTTAATCAGCCCCAGCATTTT. Protein sequence: CASSLEVNQPQHF. The variable domain in full, with the rest retrieved from reference TRBV28 and TRBJ1-5, is DVKVTQSSRYLVKRTGEKVFLECVQDMDHENMFWYRQDPGLGLRLIYFSYDVKMKEKGDIPEGYSVSREKKERFSLILESASTNQTSMYLCASSLEVNQPQHFGDGTRLSIL.

This clone occurred many times. The chain joins TRBV6-5 to TRBJ1-5, with TRBD1 matching 8 bases. V lost 0 bases and J lost 7; bases outside the gene matches: 8. Germline CDR1 MNHEY, CDR2 SVGAGI. The CDR3 contains 16 residues. CDR3 coding DNA: TGTGCCAGCAGTTACTCAAGAACAGGGGGGACACAGCCCCAGCATTTT. This sequence encodes CASSYSRTGGTQPQHF.

This clone was seen repeatedly, ten times or more. This chain connects TRBV6-1 to TRBJ2-3; 11 bases are shared with TRBD2. The CDR3 runs 15 residues. V lost 4 bases and J lost 4; bases outside the gene matches: 4. Germline CDR1 is MNHNS and CDR2 is SASEGT. The CDR3: CASSALAGEADTQYF. DNA for the CDR3: TGTGCCAGCAGTGCACTAGCGGGAGAGGCAGATACGCAGTATTTT.

This clone was seen ten or more times. This sequence joins TRBV7-9 and TRBJ2-5; TRBD2 aligns across 9 bases. With 2 bases clipped from V and 4 bases from J, the junction kept 11 bases outside the gene matches. Germline assignment: CDR1 SEHNR and CDR2 FQNEAQ (reference sequence). The CDR3 contains 17 residues. The CDR3 region has the DNA TGTGCCAGCAGCTTATTGGCCTCGCTAGCGGGGATAGAGACCCAGTACTTC. Translating it yields CASSLLASLAGIETQYF.

This clone has ten or more counts. The chain combines TRBV19 with TRBJ2-5; D gene unclear. Germline CDR1 reads LNHDA; CDR2 reads SQIVND (reference sequence). This CDR3 is 13 amino acids long. Trimming removed 9 bases from V and 4 bases from J, with 15 bases in between. The CDR3 bases are TGTGCCAGCTCCTCAGGATTCCGAGAGACCCAGTACTTC. This sequence encodes CASSSGFRETQYF.

This clone was seen repeatedly, ten times or more. The CDR3 loop reads CASSLGTEVAKNIQYF. The CDR3 DNA is TGTGCCAGCTCACTCGGGACAGAGGTAGCCAAAAACATTCAGTACTTC. The V gene is TRBV18, the J gene TRBJ2-4, with TRBD1 identical over 7 bases. CDR3 length: 16 amino acids. Germline V lookup: CDR1 KGHSH, CDR2 LQKENI. V gave up 4 bases and J gave up 0 bases; unmatched junction bases: 6.

Ten or more counts support this clone. In DNA form, the CDR3 reads TGTGCCAGCAGTCAGAACAATCAGCCCCAGCATTTT. The encoded protein is CASSQNNQPQHF. This chain joins TRBV6-6 and TRBJ1-5; D is unresolved. The CDR3 has 12 amino acids. Trimming pared 5 bases from V and 3 bases from J, leaving 5 bases between. Germline CDR1 MNHNY, CDR2 SVGAGI (reference sequence).

In its sample, this clone was seen many times. The chain links TRBV19 to TRBJ2-2; 7 positions match TRBD1. The CDR3 is 14 amino acids. The germline V gene has CDR1 LNHDA and CDR2 SQIVND (reference sequence). V shed 8 bases and J 7 bases; nucleotides not matched to a gene: 10. The CDR3 DNA reads as TGTGCCAGTCACCGGGACAGAGTCCTCGGGGAGCTGTTTTTT. This codes for CASHRDRVLGELFF.

In this sample, this clone turned up many times. V gene TRBV7-2 combines with J gene TRBJ2-2; 7 bases agree with TRBD1. Losses at the gene ends were 6 bases for V and 0 bases for J; bases not matched to a gene: 7. This CDR3 contains 16 residues. CDR1 and CDR2 from the germline V gene are SGHTA and FQGNSA. Here the CDR3 DNA reads TGTGCCAGCAGGAAAGACAGGGTGCCGAACACCGGGGAGCTGTTTTTT. Translating it yields CASRKDRVPNTGELFF.

This clone was counted a few times. With a much larger clone just one base away, this may be a read error. V is TRBV18 and J is TRBJ2-1, with 7 bases matching TRBD2. J gave up 0 bases and V 4 bases, and 6 bases lay outside the gene matches. Germline V gives CDR1 KGHSH, CDR2 LQKENI. CDR3 length: 16 amino acids. The chain's CDR3 is CASSRGIAGSYNEQFF. The CDR3 DNA is TGTGCCAGCTCACGGGGGATAGCGGGCTCCTACAATGAGCAGTTCTTC. The full variable domain, with the rest looked up from reference TRBV18 and TRBJ2-1, is NAGVMQNPRHLVRRRGQEARLRCSPMKGHSHVYWYRQLPEEGLKFMVYLQKENIIDESGMPKERFSAEFPKEGPSILRIQQVVRGDSAAYFCASSRGIAGSYNEQFFGPGTRLTVL.

This clone was recorded many times. As DNA, the CDR3 is TGTGCCAGCAGCTCCTACCCCATAGAAGGCTACACCTTC. Protein sequence: CASSSYPIEGYTF. J is TRBJ1-2 and V is TRBV11-1; D is uncertain. Germline V gene lookup returns CDR1 SGHAT and CDR2 FQDESV (reference sequence). The V and J ends lost 4 bases and 8 bases respectively, with 14 bases between them. The CDR3 loop spans 13 amino acids.

This clone showed up just a few times. The chain combines TRBV7-2 with TRBJ1-2, with 10 bases lining up with TRBD1. CDR3 size: 17 residues. V dropped 5 bases and J dropped 6; count of bases not matched to a gene: 15. Germline V gene sequence: CDR1 SGHTA, CDR2 FQGNSA. CDR3 amino acids: CASSQISGIGQGDGYTF. The CDR3 bases are TGTGCCAGCAGCCAAATCTCGGGAATCGGACAGGGGGATGGCTACACCTTC.

This clone was counted between two and nine times. The chain carries TRBV28 and TRBJ2-5, with D perhaps TRBD1 (7 bases). Germline assignment: CDR1 MDHEN and CDR2 SYDVKM. The V end lost 11 bases, the J end lost 7 bases, and 29 bases lay between the germline ends. CDR3 length equals 16 residues. The CDR3 here is CASREATGVGRGTQYF. The CDR3 DNA sequence: TGTGCCTCCAGGGAGGCCACAGGGGTGGGGAGAGGGACCCAGTACTTC.

This clone was seen at least ten times. The chain recombines TRBV19 with TRBJ2-5; 10 positions match TRBD2. This CDR3 is built from 14 residues. J was trimmed by 5 bases and V by 3 bases; bases with no gene match: 3. The germline gives CDR1 LNHDA, CDR2 SQIVND (reference sequence). The chain's CDR3 is CASSISTSGETQYF. The CDR3 DNA follows: TGTGCCAGTAGTATCTCGACTAGCGGGGAGACCCAGTACTTC.

This clone was detected many times. V usage is TRBV28 and J usage is TRBJ2-3; the match to TRBD2 covers 7 bases. The CDR3 is 15 residues long. Germline V gene lookup returns CDR1 MDHEN and CDR2 SYDVKM. J gave up 5 bases and V 4 bases, and 9 bases lay outside the gene matches. The CDR3 nucleotides are TGTGCCAGCAGTTACGTGGCGGGAGTGTTAGATACGCAGTATTTT. Translated: CASSYVAGVLDTQYF.

This clone has ten or more counts. The chain combines TRBV20-1 with TRBJ1-1; D unresolved. Trimming removed 6 bases from V and 1 base from J, with 6 bases in between. The length of the CDR3 is 11 residues. CDR1 is DFQATT and CDR2 is SNEGSKA in the germline V gene (reference sequence). The CDR3: CSASQNTEAFF. The DNA for the CDR3 is TGCAGTGCGAGCCAGAACACTGAAGCTTTCTTT.

This clone has a count of ten or more. The V call is TRBV4-1, the J call TRBJ1-1; 8 bases fit TRBD1. V trimming: 6 bases; J trimming: 5 bases; junction bases outside the gene matches: 11. Germline V gives CDR1 MGHRA, CDR2 YSYEKL. There are 15 residues in the CDR3. The CDR3 reads CASRDYRGKGTEAFF. CDR3 DNA sequence: TGCGCCAGCAGGGACTACAGGGGGAAAGGGACTGAAGCTTTCTTT.

The sample holds many counts of this clone. This rearrangement joins TRBV7-9 to TRBJ1-2; 9 positions match TRBD1. The CDR3 sequence is 12 residues long. Trimming cost V 2 bases and J 12 bases; bases outside gene matches: 4. Germline values: CDR1 SEHNR, CDR2 FQNEAQ (reference sequence). DNA of the CDR3: TGTGCCAGCAGCTTAATCGGACAGGGGAACACCTTC. It codes for CASSLIGQGNTF.

This clone was counted at least ten times. This sequence joins TRBV19 and TRBJ2-5, with 7 bases lining up with TRBD2. The CDR3 runs 16 residues. Germline CDR1 reads LNHDA; CDR2 reads SQIVND (reference sequence). V was clipped by 1 base and J by 5 bases; unmatched bases: 10. The CDR3 reads CASSIGGGFPVETQYF. CDR3 DNA: TGTGCCAGTAGTATAGGGGGGGGGTTCCCGGTTGAGACCCAGTACTTC.

This clone was seen repeatedly, ten times or more. This chain links TRBV7-7 with TRBJ2-2, with 10 bases fitting TRBD1. Germline CDR1 reads SSHAT; CDR2 reads FNYEAQ (reference sequence). This CDR3 has 18 residues. Germline trimming cut 8 bases from V and 5 bases from J; bases unmatched to any gene: 17. DNA of the CDR3: TGTGCCAGCCTCTACCGGGACAGGGGTTTGTGGGTGACCGGGGAGCTGTTTTTT. This gives the protein CASLYRDRGLWVTGELFF.

This clone was found many times. This chain uses TRBV28 with TRBJ1-1; D gene uncertain. Germline assignment: CDR1 MDHEN and CDR2 SYDVKM. The CDR3 is made up of 12 amino acids. V was pared by 10 bases and J by 7 bases, with 16 bases between. DNA for the CDR3: TGTGCCACCCAAGGAGACGGCCTTGAAGCTTTCTTT. This gives the protein CATQGDGLEAFF.